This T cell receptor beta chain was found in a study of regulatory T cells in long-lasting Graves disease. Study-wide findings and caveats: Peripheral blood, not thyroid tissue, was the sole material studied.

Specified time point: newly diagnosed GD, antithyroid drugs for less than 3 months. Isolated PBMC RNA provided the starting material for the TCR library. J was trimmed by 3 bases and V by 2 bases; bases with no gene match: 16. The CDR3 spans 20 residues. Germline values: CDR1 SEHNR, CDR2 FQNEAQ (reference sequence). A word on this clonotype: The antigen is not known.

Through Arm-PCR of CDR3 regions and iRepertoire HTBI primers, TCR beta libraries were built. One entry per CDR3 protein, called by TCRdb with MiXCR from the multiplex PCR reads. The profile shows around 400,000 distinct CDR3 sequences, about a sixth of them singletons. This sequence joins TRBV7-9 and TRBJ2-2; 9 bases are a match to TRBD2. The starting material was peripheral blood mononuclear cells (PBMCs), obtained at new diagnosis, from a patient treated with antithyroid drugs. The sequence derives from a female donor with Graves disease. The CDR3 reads CASSLQKRRSGGYDTGELFF. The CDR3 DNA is TGTGCCAGCAGCTTACAGAAAAGGAGGAGCGGGGGGTATGACACCGGGGAGCTGTTTTTT.